This T cell receptor beta chain was captured in a study of early T cells in non-severe SARS-CoV-2 infection. General study results and limits: Reliance on VDJdb matching favored anti-spike CD8 responses; private and CD4 specificities were missed.

Germline V CDR1 and CDR2: ENHRY, SYGVKD. Trimming cost V 0 bases and J 3 bases, with 6 bases left between them. This CDR3 contains 13 residues. Each cDNA molecule carried a unique molecular identifier. TCRdb independently ran MiXCR on the 5' RACE reads; one entry per CDR3 protein. The sample lists 85,000 to 100,000 distinct CDR3 sequences, about 13% occurring once. As to this clonotype: What it binds is not known.

Sequenced input: whole blood. This TCR was sampled from an adult who was a healthcare worker with PCR-confirmed SARS-CoV-2 infection or an uninfected control (not recorded which). V gene TRBV10-3 combines with J gene TRBJ2-7; D not certain. Here the CDR3 reads CAISESADYEQYF. The CDR3 DNA reads TGTGCCATCAGTGAGTCGGCGGACTACGAGCAGTACTTC.